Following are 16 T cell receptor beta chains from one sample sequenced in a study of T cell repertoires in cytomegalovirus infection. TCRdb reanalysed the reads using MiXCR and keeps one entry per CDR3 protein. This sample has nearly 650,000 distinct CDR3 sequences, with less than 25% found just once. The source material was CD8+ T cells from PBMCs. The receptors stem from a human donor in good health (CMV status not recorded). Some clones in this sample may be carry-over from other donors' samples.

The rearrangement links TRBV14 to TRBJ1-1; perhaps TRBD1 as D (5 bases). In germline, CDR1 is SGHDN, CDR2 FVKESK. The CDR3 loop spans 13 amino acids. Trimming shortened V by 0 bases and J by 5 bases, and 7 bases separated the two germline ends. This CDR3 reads CASSQEKGTEAFF. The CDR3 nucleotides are TGTGCCAGCAGCCAAGAGAAGGGGACTGAAGCTTTCTTT. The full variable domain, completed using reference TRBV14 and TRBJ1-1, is EAGVTQFPSHSVIEKGQTVTLRCDPISGHDNLYWYRRVMGKEIKFLLHFVKESKQDESGMPNNRFLAERTGGTYSTLKVQPAELEDSGVYFCASSQEKGTEAFFGQGTRLTVV.

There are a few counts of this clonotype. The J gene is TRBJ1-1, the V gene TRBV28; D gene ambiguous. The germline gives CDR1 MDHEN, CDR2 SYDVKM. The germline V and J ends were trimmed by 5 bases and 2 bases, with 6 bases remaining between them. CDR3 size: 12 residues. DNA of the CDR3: TGTGCCAGCAGTCCCCACAACACTGAAGCTTTCTTT. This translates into CASSPHNTEAFF.

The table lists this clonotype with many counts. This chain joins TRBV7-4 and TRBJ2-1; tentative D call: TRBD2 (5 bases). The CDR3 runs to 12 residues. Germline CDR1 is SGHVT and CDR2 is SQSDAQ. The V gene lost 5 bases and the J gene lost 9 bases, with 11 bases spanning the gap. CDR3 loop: CASSPGWGEQFF. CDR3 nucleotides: TGTGCCAGCAGCCCGGGGTGGGGTGAGCAGTTCTTC.

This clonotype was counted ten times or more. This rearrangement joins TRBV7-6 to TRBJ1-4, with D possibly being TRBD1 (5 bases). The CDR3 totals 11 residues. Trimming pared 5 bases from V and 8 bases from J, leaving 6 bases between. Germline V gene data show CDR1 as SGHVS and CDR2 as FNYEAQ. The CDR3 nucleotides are TGTGCCAGCAGCCGGGGGGAAAAACTGTTTTTT. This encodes CASSRGEKLFF.

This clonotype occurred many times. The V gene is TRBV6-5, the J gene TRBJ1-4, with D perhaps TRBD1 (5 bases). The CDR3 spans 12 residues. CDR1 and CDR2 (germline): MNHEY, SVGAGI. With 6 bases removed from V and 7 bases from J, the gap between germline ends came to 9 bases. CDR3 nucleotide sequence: TGTGCCAGCAGCTGGGGGGGTGAAAAACTGTTTTTT. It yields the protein CASSWGGEKLFF.

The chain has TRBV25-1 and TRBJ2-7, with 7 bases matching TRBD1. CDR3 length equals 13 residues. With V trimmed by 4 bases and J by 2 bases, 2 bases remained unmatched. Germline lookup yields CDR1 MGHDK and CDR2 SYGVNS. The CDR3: CASSGDSAYEQYV. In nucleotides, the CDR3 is TGTGCCAGCAGTGGGGACAGTGCCTACGAGCAGTACGTC.

CDR3 DNA: TGTGCCACCAGCCTCGTCGGCAGCACAGATACGCAGTATTTT. Encoded protein: CATSLVGSTDTQYF. This chain joins TRBV15 and TRBJ2-3; unclear D gene. There are 14 residues in the CDR3. V dropped 5 bases and J dropped 0 bases, with 9 bases sitting between them. Germline loops: CDR1 LNHNV, CDR2 YYDKDF (reference sequence).

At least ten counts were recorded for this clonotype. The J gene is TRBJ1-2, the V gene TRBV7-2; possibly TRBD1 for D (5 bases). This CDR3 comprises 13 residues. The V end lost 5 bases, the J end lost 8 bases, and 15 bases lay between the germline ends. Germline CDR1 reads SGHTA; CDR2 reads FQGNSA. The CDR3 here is CASSPGGALGYTF. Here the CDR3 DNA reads TGTGCCAGCAGCCCCGGTGGGGCCCTAGGCTACACCTTC.

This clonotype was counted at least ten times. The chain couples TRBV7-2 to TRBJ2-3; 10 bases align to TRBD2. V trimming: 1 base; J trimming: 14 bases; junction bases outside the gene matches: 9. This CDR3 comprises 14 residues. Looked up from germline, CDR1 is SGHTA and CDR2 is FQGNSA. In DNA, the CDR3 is TGTGCCAGCAGCTTAGGAGTGTCTAGCGGGGGCGTGTATTTT. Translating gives CASSLGVSSGGVYF.

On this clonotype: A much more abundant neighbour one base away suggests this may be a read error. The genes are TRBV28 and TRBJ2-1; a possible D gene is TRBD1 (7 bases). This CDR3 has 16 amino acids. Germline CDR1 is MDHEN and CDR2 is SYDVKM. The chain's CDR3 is CANSSIQGTHYNEQFF. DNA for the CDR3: TGTGCCAACAGTTCCATACAGGGGACTCACTACAATGAGCAGTTCTTC.

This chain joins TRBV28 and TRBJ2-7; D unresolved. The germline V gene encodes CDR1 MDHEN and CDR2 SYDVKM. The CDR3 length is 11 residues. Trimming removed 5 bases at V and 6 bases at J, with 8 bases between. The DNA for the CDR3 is TGTGCCAGCAGTATGGACGCCGAGCAGTACGTC. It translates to CASSMDAEQYV.

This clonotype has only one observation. The CDR3 DNA reads TGCGCCAGCAGCCAAGGGCTCACCGGGGAGCTGTTTTTT. As protein: CASSQGLTGELFF. The J gene is TRBJ2-2, the V gene TRBV4-1; the D is unclear. There are 13 residues in the CDR3. CDR1 is MGHRA, CDR2 YSYEKL, per germline. V dropped 1 base and J dropped 4 bases, with 4 bases sitting between them.

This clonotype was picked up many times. The CDR3 coding sequence is TGTGCCACCGCTGGGGGGGCGACCCAGTACTTC. It is translated as CATAGGATQYF. This rearrangement joins TRBV10-3 to TRBJ2-5, with D possibly being TRBD2 (7 bases). From germline, CDR1 is ENHRY and CDR2 SYGVKD. V lost 10 bases, J lost 7 bases, and 13 bases lay in between. CDR3 length: 11 amino acids.

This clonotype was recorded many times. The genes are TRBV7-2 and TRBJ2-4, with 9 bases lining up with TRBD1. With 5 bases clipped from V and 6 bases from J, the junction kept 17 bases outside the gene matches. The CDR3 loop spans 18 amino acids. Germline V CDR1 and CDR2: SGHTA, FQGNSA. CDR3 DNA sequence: TGTGCCAGCAGCCCCTCAGGTGGTGGGACAGGGACTCTAAACATTCAGTACTTC. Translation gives CASSPSGGGTGTLNIQYF.

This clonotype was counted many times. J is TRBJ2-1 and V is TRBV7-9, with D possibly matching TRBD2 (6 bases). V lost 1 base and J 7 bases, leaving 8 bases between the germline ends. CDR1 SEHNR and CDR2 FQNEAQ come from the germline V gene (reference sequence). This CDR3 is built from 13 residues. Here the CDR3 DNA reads TGTGCCAGCAGCTTAGACGGAGGGAATGAGCAGTTCTTC. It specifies CASSLDGGNEQFF.

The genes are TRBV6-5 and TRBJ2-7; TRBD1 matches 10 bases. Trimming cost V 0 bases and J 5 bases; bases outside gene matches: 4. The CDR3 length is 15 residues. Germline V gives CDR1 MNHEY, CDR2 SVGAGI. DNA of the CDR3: TGTGCCAGCAGTTACTCGCAGGGGACAGGGGACGAGCAGTACTTC. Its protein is CASSYSQGTGDEQYF.